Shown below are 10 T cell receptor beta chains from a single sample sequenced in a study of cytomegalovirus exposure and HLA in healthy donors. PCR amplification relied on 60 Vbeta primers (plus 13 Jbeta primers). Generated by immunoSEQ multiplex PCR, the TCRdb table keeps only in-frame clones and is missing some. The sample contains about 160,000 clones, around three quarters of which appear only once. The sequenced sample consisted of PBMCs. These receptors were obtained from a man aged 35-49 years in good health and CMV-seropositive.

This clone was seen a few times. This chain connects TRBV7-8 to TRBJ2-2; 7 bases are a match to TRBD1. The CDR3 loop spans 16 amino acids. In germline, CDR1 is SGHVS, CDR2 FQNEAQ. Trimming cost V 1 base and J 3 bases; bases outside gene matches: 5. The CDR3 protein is CASSLVGTVYTGELFF. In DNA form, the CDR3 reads TGTGCCAGCAGCTTAGTAGGGACAGTGTACACCGGGGAGCTGTTTTTT. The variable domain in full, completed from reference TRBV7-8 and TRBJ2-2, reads GAGVSQSPRYKVAKRGQDVALRCDPISGHVSLFWYQQALGQGPEFLTYFQNEAQLDKSGLPSDRFFAERPEGSVSTLKIQRTQQEDSAVYLCASSLVGTVYTGELFFGEGSRLTVL.

As DNA, the CDR3 is TGTGCCAGCAGCCCCCGGGGGGATACCACTGAAGCTTTCTTT. Translating gives CASSPRGDTTEAFF. The V gene is TRBV5-4, the J gene TRBJ1-1, with a tentative D call TRBD1 (5 bases). Germline-derived CDR1 and CDR2 are SGHNT and YYREEE (reference sequence). This CDR3 spans 14 amino acids. V was pared by 4 bases and J by 4 bases, with 14 bases between.

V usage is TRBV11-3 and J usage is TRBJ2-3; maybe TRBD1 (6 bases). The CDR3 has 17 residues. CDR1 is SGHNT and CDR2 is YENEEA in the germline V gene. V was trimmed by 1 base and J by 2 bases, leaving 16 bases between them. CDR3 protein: CASSLGNRVSTTDTQYF. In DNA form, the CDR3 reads TGTGCCAGCAGCTTAGGTAACAGGGTGAGCACCACAGATACGCAGTATTTT.

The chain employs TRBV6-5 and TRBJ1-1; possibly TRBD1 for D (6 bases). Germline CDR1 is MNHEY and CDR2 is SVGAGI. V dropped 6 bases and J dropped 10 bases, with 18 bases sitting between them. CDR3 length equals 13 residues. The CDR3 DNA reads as TGTGCCAGCAGCCTGGGCCAGGGGCGCGGAGCTTTCTTT. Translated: CASSLGQGRGAFF.

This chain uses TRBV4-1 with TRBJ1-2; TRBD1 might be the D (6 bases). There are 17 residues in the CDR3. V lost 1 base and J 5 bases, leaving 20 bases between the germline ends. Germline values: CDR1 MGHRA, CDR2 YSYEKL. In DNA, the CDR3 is TGCGCCAGCAGCCAAGTGCCCTCCCGGGGGGCGAGATATGGCTACACCTTC. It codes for CASSQVPSRGARYGYTF.

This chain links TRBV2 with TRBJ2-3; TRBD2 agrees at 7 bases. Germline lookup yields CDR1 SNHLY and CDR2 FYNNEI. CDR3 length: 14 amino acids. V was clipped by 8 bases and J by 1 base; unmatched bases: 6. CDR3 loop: CASGYGGGTDTQYF. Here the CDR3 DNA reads TGTGCCAGCGGGTATGGGGGGGGCACAGATACGCAGTATTTT. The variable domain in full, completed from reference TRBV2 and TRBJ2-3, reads EPEVTQTPSHQVTQMGQEVILRCVPISNHLYFYWYRQILGQKVEFLVSFYNNEISEKSEIFDDQFSVERPDGSNFTLKIRSTKLEDSAMYFCASGYGGGTDTQYFGPGTRLTVL.

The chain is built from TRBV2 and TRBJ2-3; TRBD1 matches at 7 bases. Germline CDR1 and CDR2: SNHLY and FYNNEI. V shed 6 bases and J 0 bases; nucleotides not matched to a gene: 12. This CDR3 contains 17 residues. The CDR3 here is CASRSGTALASTDTQYF. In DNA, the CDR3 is TGTGCCAGCAGATCCGGGACAGCGCTCGCTAGCACAGATACGCAGTATTTT.

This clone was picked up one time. The CDR3 loop reads CSVEPPGQPYGYTF. CDR3 coding DNA: TGCAGCGTTGAACCCCCGGGACAGCCCTATGGCTACACCTTC. The chain links TRBV29-1 to TRBJ1-2, with 7 bases matching TRBD1. The CDR3 length is 14 residues. V trimming: 2 bases; J trimming: 4 bases; junction bases outside the gene matches: 7. Germline values: CDR1 SQVTM, CDR2 ANQGSEA.

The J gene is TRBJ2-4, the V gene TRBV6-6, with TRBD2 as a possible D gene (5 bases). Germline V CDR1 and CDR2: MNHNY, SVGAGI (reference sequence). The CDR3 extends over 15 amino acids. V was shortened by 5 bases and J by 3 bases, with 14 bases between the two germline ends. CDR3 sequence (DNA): TGTGCCAGCAGTCTCCACAACGAGGGCAAAAACATTCAGTACTTC. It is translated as CASSLHNEGKNIQYF.

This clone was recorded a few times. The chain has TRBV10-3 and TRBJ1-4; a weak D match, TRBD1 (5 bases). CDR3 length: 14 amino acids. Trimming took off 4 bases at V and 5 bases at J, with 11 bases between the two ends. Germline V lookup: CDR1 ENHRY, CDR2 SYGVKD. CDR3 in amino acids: CAISGGQANEKLFF. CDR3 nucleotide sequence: TGTGCCATCAGTGGGGGCCAGGCAAATGAAAAACTGTTTTTT.